The subject of this entry is one TCR beta chain. These data originate in a study of T cells in Graves' hyperthyroidism and ophthalmopathy. Diagnoses were made from clinical symptoms, serum measures (thyroxine and TRAb), thyroid ultrasound and orbital computed tomography. Trimming pared 5 bases from V and 5 bases from J, leaving 15 bases between. Germline CDR1 SEHNR, CDR2 FQNEAQ (reference sequence). CDR3 length equals 14 residues. TCR beta CDR3 sequences were amplified from RNA transcripts. TCR CDR3 regions were first amplified by RT-PCR with HTBI primers. Each CDR3 protein is one row after TCRdb ran MiXCR on the multiplex PCR reads. The data hold about 380,000 distinct CDR3 sequences, with approximately 17% observed a single time.

The sequence came from a young man with Graves' ophthalmopathy. Sequenced material: blood. The chain is built from TRBV7-9 and TRBJ1-1; no firm D call. CDR3 sequence (DNA): TGTGCCAGCAGCACCACGGGCCGTGTGACTGAAGCTTTCTTT. This gives the protein CASSTTGRVTEAFF.